These 29 T cell receptor beta chains were sequenced from one sample in a study of blood T cell repertoires in COVID-19. Sequencing was performed with immunoSEQ multiplex PCR; in TCRdb, only in-frame clones are kept and a portion is missing. The data contain a few hundred thousand clones, around 83% of them singletons. Source material: peripheral blood. These receptor sequences come from a woman between 45 and 65 years old with acute or convalescent COVID-19.

The chain joins TRBV2 to TRBJ1-2, with 7 bases fitting TRBD1. After removal of 2 bases from V and 6 bases from J, the junction contained 12 bases not matched to a gene. Germline values: CDR1 SNHLY, CDR2 FYNNEI. The CDR3 spans 16 residues. The CDR3 coding sequence is TGTGCCAGCAGTGAATCGTTAGAAGGGGGCGAGGATGGCTACACCTTC. Translated: CASSESLEGGEDGYTF. Complete variable domain (other parts from reference TRBV2 and TRBJ1-2): EPEVTQTPSHQVTQMGQEVILRCVPISNHLYFYWYRQILGQKVEFLVSFYNNEISEKSEIFDDQFSVERPDGSNFTLKIRSTKLEDSAMYFCASSESLEGGEDGYTFGSGTRLTVV.

The rearrangement joins TRBV5-1 to TRBJ2-5; 10 positions agree with TRBD2. Germline assignment: CDR1 SGHRS and CDR2 YFSETQ. Trimming at V came to 5 bases and at J to 1 base, leaving 5 bases not matched to a gene. The CDR3 runs to 15 residues. Written as DNA, the CDR3 is TGCGCCAGCAGGAGGACTAGCGGATCCCAAGAGACCCAGTACTTC. Its translation: CASRRTSGSQETQYF.

The chain has TRBV7-3 and TRBJ2-7; 9 positions agree with TRBD1. There are 15 residues in the CDR3. Germline CDR1 reads SGHTA; CDR2 reads FQGTGA. V was clipped by 3 bases and J by 2 bases; unmatched bases: 5. CDR3 sequence reads: CASSLVRDRAYEQYF. The DNA of the CDR3 is TGTGCCAGCAGCTTGGTGCGGGACAGGGCCTACGAGCAGTACTTC.

The rearrangement joins TRBV7-3 to TRBJ2-7, with a tentative D call TRBD2 (5 bases). Germline CDR1 and CDR2: SGHTA and FQGTGA. This CDR3 is 15 amino acids long. V lost 5 bases, J lost 4 bases, and 18 bases lay in between. The CDR3: CASSAMSGARYEQYF. The CDR3 region has the DNA TGTGCCAGCAGCGCTATGAGCGGAGCGAGGTACGAGCAGTACTTC.

This clone was found many times. The chain joins TRBV18 to TRBJ1-5; no firm D call. Germline CDR1 KGHSH, CDR2 LQKENI. The CDR3 length is 10 residues. The CDR3 bases are TGTGCTTTGAGTATTCAGCCCCAGCATTTT. Protein product: CALSIQPQHF.

The chain recombines TRBV30 with TRBJ2-7; D remains unclear. V was trimmed by 5 bases and J by 3 bases, leaving 11 bases between them. Germline V CDR1 and CDR2: GTSNPN, SVGIG (reference sequence). The CDR3 has 12 residues. CDR3 in amino acids: CAWGGNSYEQYF. The CDR3 DNA reads as TGTGCCTGGGGCGGCAACAGCTACGAGCAGTACTTC.

The chain combines TRBV7-2 with TRBJ2-3; 10 bases line up with TRBD1. The CDR3 length is 18 residues. V was pared by 4 bases and J by 1 base, with 11 bases of the junction left unmatched. Germline CDR1 reads SGHTA; CDR2 reads FQGNSA. The CDR3, as DNA: TGTGCCAGCAGCTGGGCACCGGGACAGGGGACTCGCACAGATACGCAGTATTTT. This encodes CASSWAPGQGTRTDTQYF.

The chain carries TRBV30 and TRBJ1-2; D uncertain. Germline loops: CDR1 GTSNPN, CDR2 SVGIG (reference sequence). With 4 bases removed from V and 4 bases from J, the gap between germline ends came to 7 bases. CDR3 length equals 11 residues. The DNA of the CDR3 is TGTGCCTGGAAGCTTCTCTATGGCTACACCTTC. Amino acids: CAWKLLYGYTF.

This sequence joins TRBV12-3 or TRBV12-4 and TRBJ2-7; 7 bases fit TRBD2. V shed 4 bases and J 6 bases; nucleotides not matched to a gene: 0. The CDR3 extends over 11 amino acids. DNA of the CDR3: TGTGCCAGCAGTTGGGGGGGCGAGCAGTACTTC. Protein: CASSWGGEQYF.

The genes are TRBV4-2 and TRBJ2-2, with 11 bases matching TRBD2. Germline lookup yields CDR1 LGHNA and CDR2 YNFKEQ. The CDR3 is made up of 18 amino acids. V lost 5 bases and J lost 0; bases outside the gene matches: 8. As DNA, the CDR3 is TGTGCCAGCAGCACAAACCCGGGACTAGCGGCGAACACCGGGGAGCTGTTTTTT. It codes for CASSTNPGLAANTGELFF.

The count of this clone is one. CDR3 sequence reads: CASSWTGVGEAFF. The CDR3, as DNA: TGTGCCAGCAGTTGGACAGGGGTCGGTGAAGCTTTCTTT. J is TRBJ1-1 and V is TRBV28, with TRBD1 matching over 9 bases. The CDR3 has 13 residues. V lost 4 bases to trimming and J lost 7 bases; unmatched junction nucleotides: 4. The germline V gene encodes CDR1 MDHEN and CDR2 SYDVKM.

The rearrangement uses TRBV7-9 and TRBJ1-1; 8 nucleotides align to TRBD1. J lost 10 bases, V lost 6 bases, and 7 bases had no gene match. CDR3 length: 12 residues. CDR1 is SEHNR, CDR2 FQNEAQ, per germline (reference sequence). The CDR3 region has the DNA TGTGCCAGCAGGCTTGACAGGGGCCGAGCTTTCTTT. It encodes CASRLDRGRAFF.

The chain couples TRBV6-6 to TRBJ1-4, with a tentative D call TRBD1 (6 bases). Germline assignment: CDR1 MNHNY and CDR2 SVGAGI (reference sequence). V dropped 7 bases and J dropped 8 bases, with 20 bases sitting between them. The CDR3 loop spans 15 amino acids. For the CDR3, the DNA is TGTGCCAGCACCTACCCGGGCAGGGGAGAAGAAAAACTGTTTTTT. It codes for CASTYPGRGEEKLFF.

V is TRBV18 and J is TRBJ1-5; D not resolved. The CDR3 length is 15 residues. Germline V CDR1 and CDR2: KGHSH, LQKENI. V lost 3 bases and J 6 bases, leaving 15 bases between the germline ends. The CDR3 spells CASSPGRAAGQPQHF. The CDR3, as DNA: TGTGCCAGCTCACCGGGTCGCGCGGCGGGTCAGCCCCAGCATTTT.

This clone was observed a few times. The chain links TRBV30 to TRBJ1-5; weak D call: TRBD1 (6 bases). Germline V gene lookup returns CDR1 GTSNPN and CDR2 SVGIG (reference sequence). Trimming left V 0 bases short and J 7 bases short, with 13 bases between. This CDR3 spans 14 amino acids. CDR3 sequence: CAWSVARGEQPQHF. The CDR3 bases are TGTGCCTGGAGTGTAGCCAGGGGAGAACAGCCCCAGCATTTT.

The rearrangement joins TRBV9 to TRBJ2-5; D uncertain. Between the trimmed V and J ends, which lost 4 bases and 2 bases, there was a span of 9 bases. This CDR3 has 13 amino acids. Germline-derived CDR1 and CDR2 are SGDLS and YYNGEE. The CDR3 sequence is CASSFGSQETQYF. The CDR3, as DNA: TGTGCCAGCAGCTTTGGCTCGCAAGAGACCCAGTACTTC.

The chain recombines TRBV11-3 with TRBJ2-5; D possibly corresponds to TRBD1 (6 bases). Deletions cut 0 bases from V and 1 base from J, with 9 bases between. This CDR3 comprises 15 residues. Germline loops: CDR1 SGHNT, CDR2 YENEEA. The CDR3 nucleotides read TGTGCCAGCAGCTTAGACGGGACAATCCAAGAGACCCAGTACTTC. Its translation: CASSLDGTIQETQYF.

This sequence joins TRBV7-9 and TRBJ1-2; 7 nucleotides agree with TRBD1. The V gene end was trimmed by 5 bases and the J gene end by 2 bases; junction bases not matched to a gene: 5. In germline, CDR1 is SEHNR, CDR2 FQNEAQ (reference sequence). This CDR3 contains 14 residues. The CDR3 DNA sequence: TGTGCCAGCAGCGCGACAGGGCCCAACTATGGCTACACCTTC. This sequence encodes CASSATGPNYGYTF.

The chain is built from TRBV30 and TRBJ1-6; 8 bases match TRBD1. The trim removed 1 base at V and 10 bases at J, leaving 12 bases unmatched. CDR1 is GTSNPN and CDR2 is SVGIG in the germline V gene (reference sequence). This CDR3 contains 16 residues. The CDR3 region is CAWSGQGTINGSPLHF. For the CDR3, the DNA is TGTGCCTGGAGTGGACAGGGGACTATTAACGGGTCACCCCTCCACTTT.

This chain uses TRBV5-1 with TRBJ1-6; no clear D. Trimming left V 0 bases short and J 9 bases short, with 7 bases between. CDR1 is SGHRS and CDR2 is YFSETQ in the germline V gene. This CDR3 comprises 13 residues. The DNA of the CDR3 is TGCGCCAGCAGCTTGGCCGGGGTTTCACCCCTCCACTTT. Translated: CASSLAGVSPLHF.

The CDR3 DNA follows: TGCGCCAGCAATATTGGACAGACAACTGCCACAGATACGCAGTATTTT. Amino acids: CASNIGQTTATDTQYF. J is TRBJ2-3 and V is TRBV5-1; a weak D match, TRBD1 (6 bases). CDR3 length: 16 amino acids. Looked up from germline, CDR1 is SGHRS and CDR2 is YFSETQ. The V end lost 6 bases, the J end lost 2 bases, and 19 bases lay between the germline ends.

The rearrangement links TRBV5-5 to TRBJ1-6, with TRBD1 matching 7 bases. Unmatched junction bases numbered 6, after V lost 4 bases and J lost 5 bases. The CDR3 covers 15 residues. Germline lookup yields CDR1 SGHKS and CDR2 YYEKEE (reference sequence). CDR3 sequence: CASSEEDRNNSPLHF. DNA of the CDR3: TGTGCCAGCAGCGAGGAGGACAGGAATAATTCACCCCTCCACTTT.

CDR3 sequence: CASSWSEYTEAFF. The CDR3 nucleotides are TGTGCCAGCAGTTGGTCAGAATACACTGAAGCTTTCTTT. The genes are TRBV12-3 or TRBV12-4 and TRBJ1-1; D is ambiguous. V was trimmed by 4 bases and J by 3 bases, leaving 9 bases between them. CDR3 size: 13 residues.

This rearrangement joins TRBV18 to TRBJ1-4; 7 positions agree with TRBD1. CDR1 is KGHSH and CDR2 is LQKENI in the germline V gene. J lost 3 bases, V lost 3 bases, and 4 bases had no gene match. The CDR3 sequence is 15 residues long. The CDR3 coding sequence is TGTGCCAGCTCACCTGGGACAGTTTCTAATGAAAAACTGTTTTTT. As protein: CASSPGTVSNEKLFF.

V gene TRBV7-9 combines with J gene TRBJ2-1; D might be TRBD1 (6 bases). This CDR3 is built from 13 residues. The germline CDR1 and CDR2 sequences are SEHNR and FQNEAQ (reference sequence). Deletions cut 5 bases from V and 4 bases from J, with 9 bases between. The CDR3: CASSRGQYNEQFF. Written as DNA, the CDR3 is TGTGCCAGCAGCCGTGGACAGTACAATGAGCAGTTCTTC. Full variable domain (remainder filled in from reference TRBV7-9 and TRBJ2-1): DTGVSQNPRHKITKRGQNVTFRCDPISEHNRLYWYRQTLGQGPEFLTYFQNEAQLEKSRLLSDRFSAERPKGSFSTLEIQRTEQGDSAMYLCASSRGQYNEQFFGPGTRLTVL.

The chain combines TRBV5-1 with TRBJ2-2, with TRBD2 matching 9 bases. Per germline, CDR1 SGHRS and CDR2 YFSETQ. The CDR3 covers 16 residues. The V and J ends lost 0 bases and 4 bases, in that order; junction bases with no gene match: 4. The CDR3 loop is CASSLVSGGFTGELFF. CDR3 nucleotides: TGCGCCAGCAGCTTGGTTAGCGGGGGCTTCACCGGGGAGCTGTTTTTT.

This clone was recorded at least ten times. The chain combines TRBV30 with TRBJ2-7, with 11 bases that match TRBD2. In germline, CDR1 is GTSNPN, CDR2 SVGIG (reference sequence). This CDR3 region has 19 residues. Trimming took 2 bases from V and 3 from J; bases not matched to a gene: 18. The CDR3 bases are TGTGCCTGGAGTTCCACGGTAGCGGGAGGGCCGCACCACTACTACGAGCAGTACTTC. This sequence encodes CAWSSTVAGGPHHYYEQYF.

In nucleotides, the CDR3 is TGTGCCAGCGGCAAACTAACAGGTGGGAATCAGCCCCAGCATTTT. Translation: CASGKLTGGNQPQHF. This chain links TRBV6-5 with TRBJ1-5, with D maybe TRBD1 (5 bases). The V gene's germline CDR1 is MNHEY and CDR2 SVGAGI. The CDR3 extends over 15 amino acids. Between the trimmed V and J ends, which lost 8 bases and 4 bases, there was a span of 18 bases.

The chain carries TRBV7-2 and TRBJ1-2; possibly TRBD1 for D (5 bases). The CDR3 contains 15 residues. Trimming removed 3 bases from V and 0 bases from J, with 11 bases in between. Germline values: CDR1 SGHTA, CDR2 FQGNSA. The DNA for the CDR3 is TGTGCCAGCAGCTTTTACTCGACAGCTAACTATGGCTACACCTTC. It is translated as CASSFYSTANYGYTF.